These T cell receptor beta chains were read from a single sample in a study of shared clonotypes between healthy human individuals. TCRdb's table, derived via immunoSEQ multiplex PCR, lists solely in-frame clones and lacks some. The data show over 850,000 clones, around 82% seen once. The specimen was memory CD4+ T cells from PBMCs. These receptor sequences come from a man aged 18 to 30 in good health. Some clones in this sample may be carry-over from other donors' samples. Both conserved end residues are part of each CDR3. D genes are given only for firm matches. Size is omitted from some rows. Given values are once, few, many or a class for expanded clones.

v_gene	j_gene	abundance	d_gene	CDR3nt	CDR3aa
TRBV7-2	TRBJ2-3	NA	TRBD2	TGTGCCAGCAGATCTGCGGGAGGGCGGGGCACAGATACGCAGTATTTT	CASRSAGGRGTDTQYF
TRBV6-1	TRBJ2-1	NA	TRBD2	TGTGCCAGCAGCCCTGAGACCTACGGGGGGGATGAGCAGTTCTTC	CASSPETYGGDEQFF
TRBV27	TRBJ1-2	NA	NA	TGTGCCAGCAGTTTTCGGGGGAGGGATGGCTACACCTTC	CASSFRGRDGYTF
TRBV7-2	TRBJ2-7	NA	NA	TGTGCCAGCAGCTTAGACAGGAATACCTACGAGCAGTACTTC	CASSLDRNTYEQYF
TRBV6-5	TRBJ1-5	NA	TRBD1	TGTGCCAGCAAAACGACAGGGCGTCCGGAACAGCCCCAGCATTTT	CASKTTGRPEQPQHF
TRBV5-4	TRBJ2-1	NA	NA	TGTGCCAGCAGCCCACAGGGCGGGGACTATGACAATGAGCAGTTCTTC	CASSPQGGDYDNEQFF
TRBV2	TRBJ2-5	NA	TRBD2	TGTGCCAGCATCCAGGGACTAGCGGCAAGCCAAGAGACCCAGTACTTC	CASIQGLAASQETQYF
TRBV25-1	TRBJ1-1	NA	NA	TGTGCCAGCAGTACTGGGGTTAAATGGAACACTGAAGCTTTCTTT	CASSTGVKWNTEAFF
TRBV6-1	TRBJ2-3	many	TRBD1	TGTGCCAGCAGCCTCAGACAGGGGAGCACAGATACGCAGTATTTT	CASSLRQGSTDTQYF
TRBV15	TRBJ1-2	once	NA	TGTGCCACCAGCAGAGATGGGCGGGGCTCAGTCTATGGCTACACCTTC	CATSRDGRGSVYGYTF
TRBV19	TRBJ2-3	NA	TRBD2	TGTGCCAGTACCCCGGGACTAGCGGGAGGTCAGCCCCCGGGAGATACGCAGTATTTT	CASTPGLAGGQPPGDTQYF
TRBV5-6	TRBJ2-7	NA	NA	TGTGCCAGCAGACGCATACCCACGGGGGCCATATACGAGCAGTACTTC	CASRRIPTGAIYEQYF
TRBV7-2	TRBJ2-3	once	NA	TGTGCCAGCAGCACCCAGGCCGTCCCAGATACGCAGTATTTT	CASSTQAVPDTQYF
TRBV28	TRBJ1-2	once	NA	TGTGCCAGCAGCCCCGGGCTTAACTATGGCTACACCTTC	CASSPGLNYGYTF
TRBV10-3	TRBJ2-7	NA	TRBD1	TGTGCCATCAGTGAAGCGACAGGGGGCGACGAGCAGTACTTC	CAISEATGGDEQYF
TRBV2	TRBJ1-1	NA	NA	TGTGCCAGCAGCGAATCTCTGGCAGGGAAGGCTGAAGCTTTCTTT	CASSESLAGKAEAFF
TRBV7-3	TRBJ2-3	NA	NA	TGTGCCAGCAGCTTAGGACCCGCGGAGAATACGCAGTATTTT	CASSLGPAENTQYF
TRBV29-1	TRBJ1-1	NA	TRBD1	TGCAGCGTTGAAGGACAGGGAAGGGCTGAAGCTTTCTTT	CSVEGQGRAEAFF
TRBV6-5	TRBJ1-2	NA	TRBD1	TGTGCCAGCAGTCCCGGGACAGGGATCTATGGCTACACCTTC	CASSPGTGIYGYTF
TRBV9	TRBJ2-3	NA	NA	TGTGCCAGCAGTGGAAATTGGGGAGATACGCAGTATTTT	CASSGNWGDTQYF
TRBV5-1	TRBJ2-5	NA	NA	TGCGCCAGCAGCTCGCTCCGGAGGTCCCAAGAGACCCAGTACTTC	CASSSLRRSQETQYF
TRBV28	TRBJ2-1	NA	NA	TGTGCCAGCAGTTTCCTGGACGGGAAAAGCTCCTACAATGAGCAGTTCTTC	CASSFLDGKSSYNEQFF